Below, 29 T cell receptor beta chains from the same sample are listed, as sequenced in a study of T cell responses to AZD1222 COVID-19 vaccine. The assay was immunoSEQ multiplex PCR, and TCRdb's table has in-frame clones only and misses some. This repertoire shows some 200,000 clones, approximately 93% found once; its top ten account for around 4%. The specimen comprised peripheral blood, sampled on day 0 of AZD1222 vaccination. These TCRs come from an adult in good health.

CDR3 amino acids: CASSPTLGTEAFF. CDR3 bases: TGTGCCAGCAGCCCCACCTTGGGGACTGAAGCTTTCTTT. The V gene is TRBV7-2, the J gene TRBJ1-1; D remains ambiguous. With 5 bases removed from V and 5 bases from J, the gap between germline ends came to 12 bases. The CDR3 is 13 amino acids. Germline V gene sequence: CDR1 SGHTA, CDR2 FQGNSA.

This chain uses TRBV18 with TRBJ1-2; the D is unclear. Trimming removed 2 bases at V and 2 bases at J, with 6 bases between. Germline V gene sequence: CDR1 KGHSH, CDR2 LQKENI. The CDR3 loop spans 13 amino acids. The CDR3 loop is CASSPGENYGYTF. CDR3 bases: TGTGCCAGCTCACCAGGCGAGAACTATGGCTACACCTTC.

The rearrangement joins TRBV5-1 to TRBJ2-7; D is unresolved. V gave up 0 bases and J gave up 2 bases, with 12 bases separating them. The CDR3 contains 15 residues. The germline gives CDR1 SGHRS, CDR2 YFSETQ. Here the CDR3 DNA reads TGCGCCAGCAGCTTGGGACGGACGGCAGCCTACGAGCAGTACTTC. Amino acid sequence: CASSLGRTAAYEQYF.

The chain employs TRBV19 and TRBJ1-6; maybe TRBD1 (5 bases). Germline CDR1 and CDR2: LNHDA and SQIVND (reference sequence). The CDR3 runs 17 residues. Between the trimmed V and J ends, which lost 3 bases and 4 bases, there was a span of 16 bases. The CDR3, as DNA: TGTGCCAGTAGTATGTGGACGGGACCGACTTATAATTCACCCCTCCACTTT. Translated: CASSMWTGPTYNSPLHF.

The J gene is TRBJ1-5, the V gene TRBV19; 8 bases map to TRBD1. Germline lookup yields CDR1 LNHDA and CDR2 SQIVND (reference sequence). The V and J ends lost 4 bases and 5 bases, in that order; junction bases with no gene match: 4. The CDR3 totals 14 residues. CDR3 bases: TGTGCCAGTAGTACCGGACAGGGACATCAGCCCCAGCATTTT. This translates into CASSTGQGHQPQHF.

This clone showed up just a few times. The chain couples TRBV5-1 to TRBJ2-7; D not resolved. The CDR3 consists of 16 residues. Germline CDR1 is SGHRS and CDR2 is YFSETQ. The V end lost 4 bases, the J end lost 1 base, and 18 bases lay between the germline ends. CDR3 in DNA: TGCGCCAGCAGCCCGGGTATTTTGACACTTTCCTACGAGCAGTACTTC. It yields the protein CASSPGILTLSYEQYF.

The genes are TRBV18 and TRBJ2-7, with D hard to call. This CDR3 is built from 13 residues. Germline assignment: CDR1 KGHSH and CDR2 LQKENI. V shed 3 bases and J shed 5 bases, with 11 bases lying between them. The CDR3 sequence is CASSPAQYHEQYF. In DNA form, the CDR3 reads TGTGCCAGCTCACCGGCTCAATACCACGAGCAGTACTTC. The whole variable domain, filled in from reference TRBV18 and TRBJ2-7, reads NAGVMQNPRHLVRRRGQEARLRCSPMKGHSHVYWYRQLPEEGLKFMVYLQKENIIDESGMPKERFSAEFPKEGPSILRIQQVVRGDSAAYFCASSPAQYHEQYFGPGTRLTVT.

The J gene is TRBJ2-1, the V gene TRBV5-4, with 9 bases lining up with TRBD1. Losses at the gene ends were 7 bases for V and 4 bases for J; bases not matched to a gene: 9. Per the germline V gene, CDR1 is SGHNT and CDR2 is YYREEE (reference sequence). The CDR3 totals 15 residues. The CDR3: CASDKGTGSYNEQFF. CDR3 bases: TGTGCCAGCGATAAAGGGACAGGGTCGTACAATGAGCAGTTCTTC.

In its sample, this clone was seen a few times. The chain recombines TRBV6-1 with TRBJ1-1; no definite D call. The germline gives CDR1 MNHNS, CDR2 SASEGT. This CDR3 is 14 amino acids long. V was cut by 1 base and J by 0 bases, with 6 bases left in between. CDR3 sequence reads: CASSEDTLNTEAFF. CDR3 DNA sequence: TGTGCCAGCAGTGAAGATACCCTGAACACTGAAGCTTTCTTT.

V and J are TRBV6-2 or TRBV6-3 and TRBJ1-3; the match to TRBD1 covers 9 bases. The V segment lost 5 bases and the J segment 2 bases; nucleotides outside the gene matches: 4. The CDR3 covers 15 residues. Germline V gives CDR1 MNHEY, CDR2 SVGEGT. The CDR3 nucleotides read TGTGCCAGCAGTCAGGGACAGGGCCCTGGAAACACCATATATTTT. Its translation: CASSQGQGPGNTIYF.

J is TRBJ1-1 and V is TRBV19; D possibly corresponds to TRBD1 (5 bases). V lost 3 bases, J lost 1 base, and 21 bases lay in between. The germline V gene encodes CDR1 LNHDA and CDR2 SQIVND (reference sequence). CDR3 length equals 18 residues. The CDR3 is CASSMKGFQGATNTEAFF. CDR3 nucleotides: TGTGCCAGTAGTATGAAGGGGTTTCAGGGCGCGACGAACACTGAAGCTTTCTTT.

The chain employs TRBV12-3 or TRBV12-4 and TRBJ2-7, with 8 positions matching TRBD1. V lost 6 bases to trimming and J lost 4 bases; unmatched junction nucleotides: 2. The CDR3 sequence is 12 residues long. The CDR3 DNA follows: TGTGCCAGCAGCAGACAGGGGTACGAGCAGTACTTC. Residues: CASSRQGYEQYF.

The J gene is TRBJ1-2, the V gene TRBV5-4; D possibly corresponds to TRBD1 (5 bases). V lost 2 bases to trimming and J lost 4 bases, with 9 bases between them. The CDR3 has 13 residues. In germline, CDR1 is SGHNT, CDR2 YYREEE (reference sequence). The CDR3 loop is CASSFDSPYGYTF. In DNA form, the CDR3 reads TGTGCCAGCAGCTTCGACAGCCCCTATGGCTACACCTTC.

The chain employs TRBV5-1 and TRBJ1-1, with 11 bases matching TRBD1. Germline V gene sequence: CDR1 SGHRS, CDR2 YFSETQ. The CDR3 has 15 amino acids. Unmatched junction bases numbered 9, after V lost 7 bases and J lost 4 bases. As DNA, the CDR3 is TGCGCCAGCGGGCGACAAGGACAGGGGGCCACTGAAGCTTTCTTT. Protein sequence: CASGRQGQGATEAFF.

The rearrangement links TRBV19 to TRBJ1-2; a possible D gene is TRBD1 (6 bases). Trimming pared 3 bases from V and 8 bases from J, leaving 13 bases between. The CDR3 has 13 residues. The germline V gene encodes CDR1 LNHDA and CDR2 SQIVND (reference sequence). CDR3 sequence: CASSIETGLGYTF. CDR3 DNA: TGTGCCAGTAGTATCGAGACAGGTTTGGGCTACACCTTC.

The chain has TRBV30 and TRBJ1-2; the match to TRBD1 covers 8 bases. The trim removed 4 bases at V and 4 bases at J, leaving 8 bases unmatched. Germline CDR1 is GTSNPN and CDR2 is SVGIG (reference sequence). The CDR3 runs to 14 residues. The CDR3 loop is CAWKKFQGAYGYTF. DNA for the CDR3: TGTGCCTGGAAGAAATTTCAGGGGGCCTATGGCTACACCTTC.

The chain combines TRBV6-5 with TRBJ1-2; 10 bases match TRBD1. V lost 8 bases to trimming and J lost 5 bases; unmatched junction nucleotides: 11. Germline V gene sequence: CDR1 MNHEY, CDR2 SVGAGI. CDR3 length: 15 amino acids. The CDR3, as DNA: TGTGCCAGCGAGGATCCTGGGACAGGGGAATATGGCTACACCTTC. This sequence encodes CASEDPGTGEYGYTF.

The chain has TRBV9 and TRBJ1-2; D not certain. The length of the CDR3 is 12 residues. CDR1 SGDLS and CDR2 YYNGEE come from the germline V gene. The V and J ends lost 2 bases and 5 bases respectively, with 7 bases between them. CDR3 nucleotide sequence: TGTGCCAGCAGCGTTGACGGGTATGGCTACACCTTC. It encodes CASSVDGYGYTF. Full variable domain (rest looked up from reference TRBV9 and TRBJ1-2): DSGVTQTPKHLITATGQRVTLRCSPRSGDLSVYWYQQSLDQGLQFLIQYYNGEERAKGNILERFSAQQFPDLHSELNLSSLELGDSALYFCASSVDGYGYTFGSGTRLTVV.

The CDR3, as DNA: TGTGCCAGCAGCTTCGATCCGGACCTTGGGCAGTTCTTC. It specifies CASSFDPDLGQFF. The V call is TRBV5-4, the J call TRBJ2-1; D unresolved. V shed 2 bases and J shed 12 bases, with 15 bases lying between them. In germline, CDR1 is SGHNT, CDR2 YYREEE (reference sequence). There are 13 residues in the CDR3. Full variable domain (outside the CDR3, taken from reference TRBV5-4 and TRBJ2-1): ETGVTQSPTHLIKTRGQQVTLRCSSQSGHNTVSWYQQALGQGPQFIFQYYREEENGRGNFPPRFSGLQFPNYSSELNVNALELDDSALYLCASSFDPDLGQFFGPGTRLTVL.

This rearrangement joins TRBV6-1 to TRBJ1-2, with D possibly TRBD1 on 5 matching bases. The germline CDR1 and CDR2 sequences are MNHNS and SASEGT. The V end was cut by 3 bases, the J end by 3 bases, with 11 bases between. The CDR3 sequence is 14 residues long. CDR3 in amino acids: CASSDDWGDYGYTF. CDR3 sequence (DNA): TGTGCCAGCAGTGATGACTGGGGGGACTATGGCTACACCTTC.

The rearrangement links TRBV20-1 to TRBJ2-7; the match to TRBD2 covers 15 bases. Per germline, CDR1 DFQATT and CDR2 SNEGSKA (reference sequence). The CDR3 runs 18 residues. Losses at the gene ends were 3 bases for V and 0 bases for J; bases not matched to a gene: 9. The CDR3 nucleotides are TGCAGTGCTAGTCGGACGGGACTAGCGGGGGGACGCTCCTACGAGCAGTACTTC. Translated, it gives CSASRTGLAGGRSYEQYF.

The genes are TRBV29-1 and TRBJ1-1; D uncertain. The CDR3 has 13 amino acids. CDR1 and CDR2 (germline): SQVTM, ANQGSEA. V shed 7 bases and J shed 4 bases, with 16 bases lying between them. The CDR3 is CSARPLSGTEAFF. The CDR3 DNA reads TGCAGCGCTAGACCCCTGTCAGGCACTGAAGCTTTCTTT.

To note about this clone: The sample holds other DNA sequences that translate to the same CDR3. The chain combines TRBV3-1 (or the pseudogene TRBV3-2) with TRBJ1-5; maybe TRBD1 (5 bases). Germline V CDR1 and CDR2: LGHDT, YNNKEL (reference sequence). V lost 4 bases and J 0 bases, leaving 7 bases between the germline ends. The CDR3 length is 14 residues. DNA for the CDR3: TGTGCCAGCAGCCGTCAGGGTAGCAATCAGCCCCAGCATTTT. Its protein product is CASSRQGSNQPQHF.

Here the CDR3 reads CASSIGVPPNLEVPDTQYF. The CDR3 nucleotides read TGTGCCAGTAGTATAGGTGTGCCCCCTAATCTTGAGGTACCAGATACGCAGTATTTT. The chain employs TRBV19 and TRBJ2-3, with D hard to call. Germline V gene data show CDR1 as LNHDA and CDR2 as SQIVND (reference sequence). V lost 1 base to trimming and J lost 4 bases, with 24 bases between them. The CDR3 loop spans 19 amino acids.

The chain has TRBV5-6 and TRBJ1-4; 7 positions match TRBD1. V lost 2 bases and J lost 6; bases outside the gene matches: 10. In germline, CDR1 is SGHDT, CDR2 YYEEEE. This CDR3 spans 16 amino acids. The CDR3: CASSFYRGGTYEKLFF. The CDR3 DNA sequence: TGTGCCAGCAGCTTCTACAGGGGTGGGACTTATGAAAAACTGTTTTTT. The full variable domain, its missing parts supplied by reference TRBV5-6 and TRBJ1-4, is DAGVTQSPTHLIKTRGQQVTLRCSPKSGHDTVSWYQQALGQGPQFIFQYYEEEERQRGNFPDRFSGHQFPNYSSELNVNALLLGDSALYLCASSFYRGGTYEKLFFGSGTQLSVL.

This chain uses TRBV4-2 with TRBJ2-3, with TRBD2 matching over 10 bases. Germline V gene data show CDR1 as LGHNA and CDR2 as YNFKEQ. V shed 1 base, J shed 4 bases, and the junction held 8 bases outside the gene matches. The CDR3 length is 17 residues. The CDR3 sequence is CASSQAFLAGVSDTQYF. CDR3 coding DNA: TGTGCCAGCAGCCAAGCCTTTCTAGCGGGAGTGTCAGATACGCAGTATTTT.

This clone came up once. The genes are TRBV3-1 (or the pseudogene TRBV3-2) and TRBJ2-1, with D maybe TRBD1 (6 bases). The V gene lost 3 bases and the J gene lost 2 bases, with 11 bases spanning the gap. The CDR3 runs to 15 residues. Germline assignment: CDR1 LGHDT and CDR2 YNNKEL (reference sequence). The CDR3 coding sequence is TGTGCCAGCAGCCATCACAGGGCCCCCTACAATGAGCAGTTCTTC. Residues: CASSHHRAPYNEQFF.

The rearrangement links TRBV2 to TRBJ1-5; 9 positions agree with TRBD1. Germline CDR1 is SNHLY and CDR2 is FYNNEI. The CDR3 loop spans 16 amino acids. Trimming removed 5 bases from V and 4 bases from J; junction bases left unmatched: 9. The DNA of the CDR3 is TGTGCCAGCAGTCATTCTTTGACAGGGGGTAATCAGCCCCAGCATTTT. Translating gives CASSHSLTGGNQPQHF.

The gene calls are TRBV3-1 (or the pseudogene TRBV3-2) and TRBJ1-2; TRBD1 matches at 9 bases. This CDR3 region has 14 residues. V shed 8 bases, J shed 7 bases, and the junction held 11 bases outside the gene matches. Looked up from germline, CDR1 is LGHDT and CDR2 is YNNKEL (reference sequence). The CDR3 DNA follows: TGTGCCAGCTCTGACCGGGACAGGGTTGGTGGCTACACCTTC. Protein product: CASSDRDRVGGYTF.